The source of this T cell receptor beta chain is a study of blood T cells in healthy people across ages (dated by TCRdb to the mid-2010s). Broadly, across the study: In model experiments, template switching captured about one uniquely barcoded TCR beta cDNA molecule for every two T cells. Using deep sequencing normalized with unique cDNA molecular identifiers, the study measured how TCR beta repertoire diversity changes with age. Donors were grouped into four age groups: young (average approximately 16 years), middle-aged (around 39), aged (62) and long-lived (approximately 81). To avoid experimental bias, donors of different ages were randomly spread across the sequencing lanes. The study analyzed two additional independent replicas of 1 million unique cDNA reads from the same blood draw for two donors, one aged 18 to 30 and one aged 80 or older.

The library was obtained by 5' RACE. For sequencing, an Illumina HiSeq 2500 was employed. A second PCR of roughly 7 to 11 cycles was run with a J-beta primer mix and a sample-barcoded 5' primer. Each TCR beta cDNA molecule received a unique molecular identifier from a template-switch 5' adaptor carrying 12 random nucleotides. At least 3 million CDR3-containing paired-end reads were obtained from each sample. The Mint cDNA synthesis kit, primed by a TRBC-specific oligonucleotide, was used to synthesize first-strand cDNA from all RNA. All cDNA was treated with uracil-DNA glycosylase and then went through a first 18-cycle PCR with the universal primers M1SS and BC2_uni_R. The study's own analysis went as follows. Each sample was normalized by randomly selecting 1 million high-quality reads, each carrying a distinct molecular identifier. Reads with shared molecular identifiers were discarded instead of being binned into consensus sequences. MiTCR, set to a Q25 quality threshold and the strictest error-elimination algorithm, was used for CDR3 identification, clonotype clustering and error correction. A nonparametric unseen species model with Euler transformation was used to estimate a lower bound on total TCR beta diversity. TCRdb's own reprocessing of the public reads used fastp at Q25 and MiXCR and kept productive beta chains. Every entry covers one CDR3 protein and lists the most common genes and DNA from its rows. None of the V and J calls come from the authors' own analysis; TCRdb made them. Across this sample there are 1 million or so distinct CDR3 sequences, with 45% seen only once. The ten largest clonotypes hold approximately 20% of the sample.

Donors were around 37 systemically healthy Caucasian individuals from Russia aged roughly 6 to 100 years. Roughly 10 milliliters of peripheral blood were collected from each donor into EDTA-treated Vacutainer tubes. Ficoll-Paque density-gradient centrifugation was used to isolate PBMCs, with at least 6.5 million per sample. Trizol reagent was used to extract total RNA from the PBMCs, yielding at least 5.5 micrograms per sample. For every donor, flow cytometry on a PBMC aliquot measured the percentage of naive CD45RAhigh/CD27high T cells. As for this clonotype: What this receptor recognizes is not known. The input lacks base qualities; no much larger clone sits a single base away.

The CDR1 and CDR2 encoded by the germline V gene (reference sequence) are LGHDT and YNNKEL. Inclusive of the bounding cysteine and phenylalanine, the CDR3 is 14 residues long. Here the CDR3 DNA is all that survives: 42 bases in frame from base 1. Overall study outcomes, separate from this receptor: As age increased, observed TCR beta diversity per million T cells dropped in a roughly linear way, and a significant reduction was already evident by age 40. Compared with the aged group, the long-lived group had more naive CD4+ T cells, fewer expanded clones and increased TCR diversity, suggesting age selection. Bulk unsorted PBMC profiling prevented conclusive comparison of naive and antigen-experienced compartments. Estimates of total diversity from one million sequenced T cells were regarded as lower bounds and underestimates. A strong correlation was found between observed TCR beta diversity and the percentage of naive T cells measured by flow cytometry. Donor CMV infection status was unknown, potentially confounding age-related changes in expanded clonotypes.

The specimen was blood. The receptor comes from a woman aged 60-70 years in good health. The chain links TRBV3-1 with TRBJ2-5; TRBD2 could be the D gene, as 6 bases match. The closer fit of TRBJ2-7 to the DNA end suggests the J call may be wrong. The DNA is TGTGCCAGCAGCCCCTCTGAGCGGGCCTACGAGCAGTACTTC. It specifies CASSPSERAYEQYF.